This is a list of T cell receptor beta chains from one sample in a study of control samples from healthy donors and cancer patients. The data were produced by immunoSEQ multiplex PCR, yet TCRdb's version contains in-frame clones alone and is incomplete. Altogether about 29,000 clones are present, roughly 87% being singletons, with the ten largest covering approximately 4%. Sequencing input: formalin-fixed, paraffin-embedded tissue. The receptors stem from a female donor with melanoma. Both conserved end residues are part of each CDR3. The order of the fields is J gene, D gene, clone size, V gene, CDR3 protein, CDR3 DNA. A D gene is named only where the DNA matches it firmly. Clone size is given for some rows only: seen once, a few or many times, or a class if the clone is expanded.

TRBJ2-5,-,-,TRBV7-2,CASSTTRQETQYF,TGTGCCAGCAGCACGACTAGACAAGAGACCCAGTACTTC
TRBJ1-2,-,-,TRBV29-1,CSVDSTNYGYTF,TGCAGCGTTGACTCAACGAACTATGGCTACACCTTC
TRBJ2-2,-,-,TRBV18,CASSLGQNTGELFF,TGTGCCAGCTCCCTGGGACAGAACACCGGGGAGCTGTTTTTT
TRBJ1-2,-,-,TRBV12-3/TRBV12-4,CASSPTLNLGYTF,TGTGCCAGCAGTCCGACCTTGAACCTAGGCTACACCTTC
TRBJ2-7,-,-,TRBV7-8,CASSLIAYEQYF,TGTGCCAGCAGCTTAATCGCCTACGAGCAGTACTTC
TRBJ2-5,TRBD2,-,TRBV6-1,CASSETLAGGLQETQYF,TGTGCCAGCAGTGAAACTCTAGCGGGAGGGCTTCAAGAGACCCAGTACTTC
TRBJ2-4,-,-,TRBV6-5,CASSFTGTKKNRVF,TGTGCCAGCAGTTTCACGGGGACGAAGAAGAACCGAGTCTTC
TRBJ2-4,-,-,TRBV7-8,CASSPYRILAKNIQYF,TGTGCCAGCAGCCCCTATAGGATTCTAGCCAAAAACATTCAGTACTTC
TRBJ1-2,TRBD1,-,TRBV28,CASSPPPGQGTYGYTF,TGTGCCAGCAGCCCACCTCCGGGACAGGGGACCTATGGCTACACCTTC
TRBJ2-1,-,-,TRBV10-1,CASSDHRDLNNEQFF,TGCGCCAGCAGTGACCACCGGGACTTAAACAATGAGCAGTTCTTC
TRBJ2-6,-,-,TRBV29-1,CSVHAQSSGANVLTF,TGCAGCGTTCATGCTCAGAGCTCTGGGGCCAACGTCCTGACTTTC
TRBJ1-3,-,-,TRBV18,CASSQGHSSGNTIYF,TGTGCCAGCTCTCAAGGACACTCCTCTGGAAACACCATATATTTT
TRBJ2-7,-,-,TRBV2,CASYRQTYEQYF,TGTGCCAGCTACAGACAGACCTACGAGCAGTACTTC
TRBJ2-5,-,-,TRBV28,CASSSSGGPVETQYF,-
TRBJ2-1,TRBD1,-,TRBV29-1,CSVNRGKGPYNEQFF,TGCAGCGTAAACAGGGGAAAGGGCCCCTACAATGAGCAGTTCTTC
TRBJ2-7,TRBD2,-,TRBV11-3,CANHRTSGVMSQYF,TGTGCCAACCACCGAACTAGCGGGGTGATGTCGCAGTACTTC
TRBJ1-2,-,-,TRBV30,CAWSVLAGEGYTF,TGTGCCTGGAGTGTACTTGCCGGGGAGGGCTACACCTTC
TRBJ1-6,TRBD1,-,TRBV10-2,CASSVDRVGSPLHF,TGCGCCAGCAGTGTTGACAGGGTTGGTTCACCCCTCCACTTT
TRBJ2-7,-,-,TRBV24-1,CAPSRAESYEQYF,TGTGCCCCCTCTAGGGCGGAGTCCTACGAGCAGTACTTC
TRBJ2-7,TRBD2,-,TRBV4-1,CASSQETSGGAGRGEQYF,TGCGCCAGCAGCCAAGAGACTAGCGGGGGAGCCGGTCGAGGCGAGCAGTACTTC
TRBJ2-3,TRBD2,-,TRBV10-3,CAISESGLAGSDTQYF,TGTGCCATCAGTGAATCGGGACTAGCGGGATCGGATACGCAGTATTTT
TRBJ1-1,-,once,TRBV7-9,CASSPQGFSEAFF,TGTGCCAGCAGTCCCCAGGGTTTTAGTGAAGCTTTCTTT
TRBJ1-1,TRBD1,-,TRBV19,CASSNRGRPPFEAFF,TGTGCCAGTAGTAACAGGGGGCGGCCGCCTTTTGAAGCTTTCTTT
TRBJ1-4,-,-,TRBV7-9,CASSLVDPNEKLFF,TGTGCCAGCAGCTTAGTGGACCCTAATGAAAAACTGTTTTTT
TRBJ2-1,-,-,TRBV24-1,CATSDPKSRRGEQFF,TGTGCCACCAGTGATCCCAAATCCCGCCGGGGTGAGCAGTTCTTC
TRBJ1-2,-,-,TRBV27,CASSLSGTYGYTF,TGTGCCAGCAGTTTATCGGGGACTTATGGCTACACCTTC
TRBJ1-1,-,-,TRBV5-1,CASSRDGMKNTEAFF,TGCGCCAGCAGCAGGGACGGGATGAAGAACACTGAAGCTTTCTTT
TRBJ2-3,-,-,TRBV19,CASTRGTVDADTQYF,TGTGCCAGTACCCGCGGGACCGTCGACGCAGATACGCAGTATTTT
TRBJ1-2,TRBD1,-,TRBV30,CACPDRVDYGYTF,TGTGCCTGCCCTGACAGGGTCGACTATGGCTACACCTTC
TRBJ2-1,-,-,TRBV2,CASSPQGWQFF,TGTGCCAGCAGCCCGCAGGGATGGCAGTTCTTC
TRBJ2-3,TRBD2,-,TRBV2,CASSVLAGVADTQYF,TGTGCCAGCAGTGTACTAGCGGGAGTTGCAGATACGCAGTATTTT
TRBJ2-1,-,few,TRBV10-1,CASSEKRVQNEQFF,TGCGCCAGCAGTGAAAAGCGGGTACAAAATGAGCAGTTCTTC
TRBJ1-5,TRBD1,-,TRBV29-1,CRAIGTGNQPQHF,TGCAGGGCTATCGGGACAGGCAATCAGCCCCAGCATTTT
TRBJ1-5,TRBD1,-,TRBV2,CASSFPTGGGQPQHF,TGTGCCAGCAGTTTCCCGACAGGGGGGGGTCAGCCCCAGCATTTT